The clone carrying this TCR beta chain has more than one count but fewer than ten. Its antigen is as yet unknown. This CDR3 is 14 amino acids long. CDR1 is LNHDA, CDR2 SQIVND, per germline (reference sequence). The V end lost 4 bases, the J end lost 4 bases, and 14 bases lay between the germline ends. Primers included in the PCR were 60 Vbeta and 13 Jbeta primers. Here immunoSEQ multiplex PCR was the method, and the copy in TCRdb shows in-frame clones only, minus some. The sample has around 150,000 clones, approximately 72% seen once. These data are taken from a study of cytomegalovirus exposure and HLA in healthy donors. General observations from the study: It was 150 or so TCR beta chains that were listed as cytomegalovirus-associated. Previously analyzed data showed that most TCR beta V segments were productive at a frequency of about 87% or about 30%. Sequencing likely produced, as an artifact, a cluster of highly shared sequence variants.

Material: PBMCs. V is TRBV19 and J is TRBJ2-7; no clear D gene. This TCR derives from an older woman in good health and CMV-seronegative. The CDR3 here is CASSTLWAKYEQYF. The DNA for the CDR3 is TGTGCCAGTAGTACCCTCTGGGCGAAGTACGAGCAGTACTTC. Filled out from reference TRBV19 and TRBJ2-7, the complete variable domain reads DGGITQSPKYLFRKEGQNVTLSCEQNLNHDAMYWYRQDPGQGLRLIYYSQIVNDFQKGDIAEGYSVSREKKESFPLTVTSAQKNPTAFYLCASSTLWAKYEQYFGPGTRLTVT.